The clone carrying this T cell receptor (beta chain) was detected only once. Its antigen is as yet unknown. The CDR3 extends over 16 amino acids. V was clipped by 1 base and J by 0 bases, with 13 bases between them. The germline V gene has CDR1 SGHAT and CDR2 FQNNGV. This entry is derived from a study of identifying expanded T cells in peripheral blood. Findings and limits, study-wide: Across healthy donors, higher total template counts meant significantly greater roughly two-week count variance. Technical replicates showed 0.9 to 1.5 changed clones; two weeks around 15; four weeks 19.

During the collection period, no donor immune events like infections were recorded. TCRdb keeps only in-frame clones here, not all; method: immunoSEQ multiplex PCR. The sample includes about 81,000 clones, 84% of them seen just once. The chain uses TRBV11-2 and TRBJ2-7; D gene uncertain. Input material: blood. The origin of this receptor is a person aged 18 to 75 in good health. CDR3 nucleotides: TGTGCCAGCAGCTTAGTAGGGTCAATGAGCTCCTACGAGCAGTACTTC. Its translation: CASSLVGSMSSYEQYF.